One T cell receptor beta chain is described in this entry. Authors' data handling: From reference gene primer amplification, estimates of nucleated cell counts were derived. The assay was immunoSEQ multiplex PCR, and TCRdb's table has in-frame clones only and misses some. V, J and clone size are taken as reported in that table, and D and trimming were inferred from the DNA itself. The sample consists of around 240,000 clones, around four fifths of them appearing once. This CDR3 has 15 amino acids. The V segment lost 1 base and the J segment 6 bases; nucleotides outside the gene matches: 3. Germline values: CDR1 SGHTA, CDR2 FQGNSA. The sample belongs to a study of blood T cell repertoires in COVID-19.

Sequencing used peripheral blood. This sequence joins TRBV7-2 and TRBJ1-6; 7 bases map to TRBD1. The origin of this receptor is an elderly woman with acute or convalescent COVID-19. For the CDR3, the DNA is TGTGCCAGCAGCTTAGAGAGACAGGGTAATTCACCCCTCCACTTT. The encoded protein is CASSLERQGNSPLHF. The full variable domain, rest sourced from reference TRBV7-2 and TRBJ1-6, is GAGVSQSPSNKVTEKGKDVELRCDPISGHTALYWYRQSLGQGLEFLIYFQGNSAPDKSGLPSDRFSAERTGGSVSTLTIQRTQQEDSAVYLCASSLERQGNSPLHFGNGTRLTVT.